This TCR beta chain was identified in a study of blood T cell repertoires in COVID-19. About the study: Samples came from the United States, Italy and Spain, spanning acute and convalescent COVID-19. T cells, B-cell-depleted T cells, or PBMCs supplied cDNA or gDNA.

V lost 5 bases, J lost 2 bases, and 9 bases stayed unmatched. CDR3 size: 17 residues. Per germline, CDR1 WSHSY and CDR2 SAAADI. As processed by the authors: Amplification of reference gene primers was used by the study to estimate nucleated cell counts. Assay: immunoSEQ multiplex PCR; the TCRdb copy retains only in-frame clones and omits some. That table gives V, J and clone size, and the DNA gave D and trimming. The sample includes 150,000 to 170,000 clones, approximately 80% of them seen just once. The V call is TRBV10-2, the J call TRBJ1-6; 7 bases are shared with TRBD1. This TCR was sampled from a woman aged 55-69 years with acute or convalescent COVID-19. The sample comprised peripheral blood. This chain's CDR3 is CASSRDRVGTYNSPLHF. The CDR3 DNA reads TGCGCCAGCAGTAGAGACAGGGTGGGGACCTATAATTCACCCCTCCACTTT.